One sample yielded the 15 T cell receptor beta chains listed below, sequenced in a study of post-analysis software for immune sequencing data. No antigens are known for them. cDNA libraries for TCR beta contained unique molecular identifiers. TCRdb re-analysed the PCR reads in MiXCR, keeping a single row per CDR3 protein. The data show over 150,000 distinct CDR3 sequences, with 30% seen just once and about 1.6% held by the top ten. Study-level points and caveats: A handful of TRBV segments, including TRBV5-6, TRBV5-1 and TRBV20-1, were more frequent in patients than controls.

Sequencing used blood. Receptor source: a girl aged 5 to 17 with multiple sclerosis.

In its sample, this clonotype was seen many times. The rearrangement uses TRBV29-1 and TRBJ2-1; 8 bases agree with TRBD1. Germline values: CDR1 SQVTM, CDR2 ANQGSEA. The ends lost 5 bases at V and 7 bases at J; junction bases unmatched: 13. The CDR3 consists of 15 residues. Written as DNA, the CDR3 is TGCAGCGTTCGATCCGGTACAGGGGGTCGAAATGAGCAGTTCTTC. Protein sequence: CSVRSGTGGRNEQFF.

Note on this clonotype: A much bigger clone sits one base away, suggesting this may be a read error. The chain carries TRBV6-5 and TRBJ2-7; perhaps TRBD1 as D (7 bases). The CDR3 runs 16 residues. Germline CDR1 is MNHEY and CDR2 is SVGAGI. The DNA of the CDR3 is TGTGCCAGCAGTCCCCAGGGGGGCGCAGGCAAAAACATTCAGAACTTC. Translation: CASSPQGGAGKNIQNF.

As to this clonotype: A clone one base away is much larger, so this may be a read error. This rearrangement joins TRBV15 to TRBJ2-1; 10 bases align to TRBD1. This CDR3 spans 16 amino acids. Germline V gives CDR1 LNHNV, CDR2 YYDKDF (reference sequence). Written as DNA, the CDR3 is TGTGCCACCAGCAGAGTGGGACAGGGGTCCTGCAATGAGCAGTTCTTC. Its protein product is CATSRVGQGSCNEQFF.

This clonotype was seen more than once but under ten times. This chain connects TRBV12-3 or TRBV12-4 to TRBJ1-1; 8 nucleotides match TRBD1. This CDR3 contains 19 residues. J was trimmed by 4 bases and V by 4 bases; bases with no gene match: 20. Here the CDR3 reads CASSWIWDRTIGVGTEAFF. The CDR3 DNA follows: TGTGCCAGCAGTTGGATTTGGGACAGGACCATCGGAGTCGGCACTGAAGCTTTCTTT.

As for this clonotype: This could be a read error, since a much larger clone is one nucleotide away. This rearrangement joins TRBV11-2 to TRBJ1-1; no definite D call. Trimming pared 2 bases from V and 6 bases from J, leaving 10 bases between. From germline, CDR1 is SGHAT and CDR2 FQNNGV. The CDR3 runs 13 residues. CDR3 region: CASSLTDNPEAFF. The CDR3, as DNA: TGTGCCAGCAGCTTAACAGACAACCCTGAAGCTTTCTTT.

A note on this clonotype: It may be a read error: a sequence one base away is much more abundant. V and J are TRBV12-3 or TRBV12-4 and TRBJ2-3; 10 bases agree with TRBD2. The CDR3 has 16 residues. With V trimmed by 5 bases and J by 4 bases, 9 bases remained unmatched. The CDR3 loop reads CASSPIAGGRADTQYF. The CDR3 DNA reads TGTGCCAGCAGTCCAATAGCGGGAGGAAGGGCAGATACGCAGTATTTT.

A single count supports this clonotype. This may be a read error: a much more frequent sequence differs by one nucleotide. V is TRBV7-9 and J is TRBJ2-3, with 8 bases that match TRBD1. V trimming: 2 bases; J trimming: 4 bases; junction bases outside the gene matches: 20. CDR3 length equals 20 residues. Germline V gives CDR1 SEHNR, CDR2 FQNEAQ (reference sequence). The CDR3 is CASSLKGRGGRDRRPDTQYF. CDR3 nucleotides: TGTGCCAGCAGCTTAAAAGGCCGAGGTGGTCGGGACAGGAGACCAGATACGCAGTATTTT.

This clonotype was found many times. CDR3 amino acids: CSVVLAGKSNQPQHF. For the CDR3, the DNA is TGCAGCGTTGTTTTGGCAGGGAAGAGCAATCAGCCCCAGCATTTT. This chain links TRBV29-1 with TRBJ1-5, with a tentative D call TRBD1 (5 bases). V dropped 4 bases and J dropped 1 base, with 14 bases sitting between them. CDR3 size: 15 residues. Per germline, CDR1 SQVTM and CDR2 ANQGSEA. Supplemented by reference TRBV29-1 and TRBJ1-5, the full variable domain reads SAVISQKPSRDICQRGTSLTIQCQVDSQVTMMFWYRQQPGQSLTLIATANQGSEATYESGFVIDKFPISRPNLTFSTLTVSNMSPEDSSIYLCSVVLAGKSNQPQHFGDGTRLSIL.

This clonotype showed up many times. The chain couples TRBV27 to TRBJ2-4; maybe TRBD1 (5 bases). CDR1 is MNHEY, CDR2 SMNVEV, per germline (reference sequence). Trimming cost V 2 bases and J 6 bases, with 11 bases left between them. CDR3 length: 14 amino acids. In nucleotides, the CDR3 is TGTGCCAGCAGTTTAAGGAGACAGCCAAACATTCAGTACTTC. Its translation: CASSLRRQPNIQYF.

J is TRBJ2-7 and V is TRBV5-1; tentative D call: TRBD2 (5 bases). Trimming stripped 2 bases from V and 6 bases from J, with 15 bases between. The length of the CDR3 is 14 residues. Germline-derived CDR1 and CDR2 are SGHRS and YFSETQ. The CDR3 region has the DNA TGCGCCAGCAGCTTCGGGAACACCGAAACCGAGCAGTACTTC. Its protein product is CASSFGNTETEQYF. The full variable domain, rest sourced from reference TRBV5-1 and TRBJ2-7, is KAGVTQTPRYLIKTRGQQVTLSCSPISGHRSVSWYQQTPGQGLQFLFEYFSETQRNKGNFPGRFSGRQFSNSRSEMNVSTLELGDSALYLCASSFGNTETEQYFGPGTRLTVT.

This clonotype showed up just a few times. CDR3 region: CASSQGRNTNEKLFF. The CDR3 nucleotides read TGCGCCAGCAGCCAGGGACGGAATACTAATGAAAAACTGTTTTTT. This chain links TRBV5-1 with TRBJ1-4; possibly TRBD1 for D (5 bases). CDR1 SGHRS and CDR2 YFSETQ come from the germline V gene. The length of the CDR3 is 15 residues. V lost 4 bases and J lost 2, with 12 bases in between.

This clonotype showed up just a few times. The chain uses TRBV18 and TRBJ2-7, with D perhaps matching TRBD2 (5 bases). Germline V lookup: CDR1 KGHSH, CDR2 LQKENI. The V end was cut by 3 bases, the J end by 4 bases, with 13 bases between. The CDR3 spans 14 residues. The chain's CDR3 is CASSPGRAAYEQYF. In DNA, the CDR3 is TGTGCCAGCTCACCCGGGCGGGCCGCGTACGAGCAGTACTTC. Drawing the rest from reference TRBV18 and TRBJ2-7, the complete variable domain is NAGVMQNPRHLVRRRGQEARLRCSPMKGHSHVYWYRQLPEEGLKFMVYLQKENIIDESGMPKERFSAEFPKEGPSILRIQQVVRGDSAAYFCASSPGRAAYEQYFGPGTRLTVT.

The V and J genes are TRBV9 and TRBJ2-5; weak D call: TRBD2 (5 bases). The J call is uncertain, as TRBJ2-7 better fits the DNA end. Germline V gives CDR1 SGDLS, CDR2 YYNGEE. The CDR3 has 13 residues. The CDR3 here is CASSVDGDREQYF. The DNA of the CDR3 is TGTGCCAGCAGCGTAGACGGGGATCGCGAGCAGTACTTC.

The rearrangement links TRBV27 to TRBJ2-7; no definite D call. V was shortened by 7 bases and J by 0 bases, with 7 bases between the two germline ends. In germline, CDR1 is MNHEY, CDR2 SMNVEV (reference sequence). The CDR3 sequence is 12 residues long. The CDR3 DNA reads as TGTGCCAGCATTCAGTCCTCCTACGAGCAGTACTTC. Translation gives CASIQSSYEQYF.

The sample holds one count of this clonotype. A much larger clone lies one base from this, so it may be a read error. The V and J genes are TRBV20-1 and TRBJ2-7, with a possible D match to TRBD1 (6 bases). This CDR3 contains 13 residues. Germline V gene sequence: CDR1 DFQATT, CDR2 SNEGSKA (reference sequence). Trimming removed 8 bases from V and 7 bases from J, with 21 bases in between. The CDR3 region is CSTEEDSYNEQYF. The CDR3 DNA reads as TGCAGTACCGAGGAGGACAGCTACAATGAGCAGTACTTC.